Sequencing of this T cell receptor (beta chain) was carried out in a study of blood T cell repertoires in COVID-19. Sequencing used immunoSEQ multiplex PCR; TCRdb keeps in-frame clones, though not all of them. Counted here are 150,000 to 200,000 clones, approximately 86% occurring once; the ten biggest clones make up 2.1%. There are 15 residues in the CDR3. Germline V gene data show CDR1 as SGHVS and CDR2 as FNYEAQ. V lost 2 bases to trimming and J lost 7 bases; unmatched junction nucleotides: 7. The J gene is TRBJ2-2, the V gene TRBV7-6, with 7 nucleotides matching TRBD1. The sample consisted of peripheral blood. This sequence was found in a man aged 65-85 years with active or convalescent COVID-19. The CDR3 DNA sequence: TGTGCCAGCAGCTTAAAGACAGGGTTTGGCGGGGAGCTGTTTTTT. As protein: CASSLKTGFGGELFF. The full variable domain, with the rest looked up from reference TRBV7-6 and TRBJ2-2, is GAGVSQSPRYKVTKRGQDVALRCDPISGHVSLYWYRQALGQGPEFLTYFNYEAQQDKSGLPNDRFSAERPEGSISTLTIQRTEQRDSAMYRCASSLKTGFGGELFFGEGSRLTVL.